These 18 T cell receptor beta chains were all obtained from the same sample, sequenced in a study of human T cells and chemical hapten exposure. Time point denoted: patch test 2, 6 weeks after DPC sensitization. Treatment here: therapeutic diphenylcyclopropenone sensitization with weekly scalp DPC. Using its own MiXCR run on the RACE reads, TCRdb lists one record per CDR3 protein. The top ten clones hold 1.3% of a sample with 70,000 to 95,000 distinct CDR3 sequences, about 6.6% of them seen once. Sequencing used whole blood, obtained in connection with sensitization to the hapten diphenylcyclopropenone (DPC). The source is a woman aged 25 to 39 with alopecia areata. Some clones in this sample may be carry-over from other donors' samples.

This clonotype was picked up a small number of times. This chain connects TRBV12-5 to TRBJ1-5; D remains unclear. The CDR3 is made up of 13 amino acids. CDR1 LGHNT and CDR2 FRNRAP come from the germline V gene. With 3 bases removed from V and 4 bases from J, the gap between germline ends came to 7 bases. The CDR3: CASGFTNNQPQHF. The CDR3 nucleotides are TGTGCTAGTGGTTTCACTAATAATCAGCCCCAGCATTTT.

This clonotype has a count of ten or more. The gene calls are TRBV20-1 and TRBJ1-2; D is unresolved. The CDR3 spans 13 residues. V was clipped by 2 bases and J by 4 bases, with 11 bases between them. Germline CDR1 and CDR2: DFQATT and SNEGSKA (reference sequence). The CDR3 reads CSARLARSYGYTF. The CDR3 region has the DNA TGCAGTGCTAGATTGGCAAGAAGCTATGGCTACACCTTC.

This clonotype was seen at least ten times. The genes are TRBV7-2 and TRBJ2-7; TRBD1 matches at 7 bases. Germline CDR1 and CDR2: SGHTA and FQGNSA. The junction had 5 bases not matched to a gene; V was cut back by 5 bases and J by 1 base. This CDR3 is 14 amino acids long. Written as DNA, the CDR3 is TGTGCCAGCAGCCCACGACAGGGATCCTACGAGCAGTACTTC. Amino acids: CASSPRQGSYEQYF.

There are many counts of this clonotype. CDR3 sequence (DNA): TGTGCCACCCGGGACAGGGACGACTTCAACTATGGCTACACCTTC. It specifies CATRDRDDFNYGYTF. The rearrangement links TRBV7-9 to TRBJ1-2; TRBD1 matches 9 bases. The CDR3 spans 15 residues. Germline trimming cut 10 bases from V and 2 bases from J; bases unmatched to any gene: 11. Germline V gene lookup returns CDR1 SEHNR and CDR2 FQNEAQ (reference sequence).

This clonotype appeared many times. The rearrangement uses TRBV5-1 and TRBJ2-7; a weak D match, TRBD2 (6 bases). CDR3 length equals 12 residues. V was clipped by 4 bases and J by 1 base, with 6 bases between them. From germline, CDR1 is SGHRS and CDR2 YFSETQ. The CDR3 here is CASSAGSYEQYF. For the CDR3, the DNA is TGCGCCAGCAGCGCGGGGTCCTACGAGCAGTACTTC. The full variable domain, in which reference TRBV5-1 and TRBJ2-7 provide the parts outside the CDR3, is KAGVTQTPRYLIKTRGQQVTLSCSPISGHRSVSWYQQTPGQGLQFLFEYFSETQRNKGNFPGRFSGRQFSNSRSEMNVSTLELGDSALYLCASSAGSYEQYFGPGTRLTVT.

By sample fraction, this clonotype is medium-sized. The rearrangement uses TRBV7-2 and TRBJ2-3, with a tentative D call TRBD1 (6 bases). V gave up 3 bases and J gave up 2 bases, with 12 bases separating them. This CDR3 has 15 amino acids. In germline, CDR1 is SGHTA, CDR2 FQGNSA. This chain's CDR3 is CASSFIAGDTDTQYF. The CDR3 bases are TGTGCCAGCAGCTTTATAGCAGGGGACACAGATACGCAGTATTTT.

The chain has TRBV9 and TRBJ2-3; D unclear. The germline gives CDR1 SGDLS, CDR2 YYNGEE. CDR3 size: 12 residues. V was clipped by 3 bases and J by 2 bases, with 4 bases between them. Here the CDR3 reads CASSGLTDTQYF. In nucleotides, the CDR3 is TGTGCCAGCAGCGGACTCACAGATACGCAGTATTTT.

This clonotype was found many times. The V call is TRBV29-1, the J call TRBJ2-5, with D tentatively TRBD1 (5 bases). V was clipped by 5 bases and J by 5 bases, with 24 bases between them. From germline, CDR1 is SQVTM and CDR2 ANQGSEA. The CDR3 loop spans 16 amino acids. The CDR3, as DNA: TGCAGCGTTCAGCAGGGTTCCTCCATGCGGTACGAGACCCAGTACTTC. The encoded protein is CSVQQGSSMRYETQYF.

In its sample, this clonotype was seen a few times. The chain uses TRBV20-1 and TRBJ2-7, with D unclear. The CDR3 consists of 14 residues. From germline, CDR1 is DFQATT and CDR2 SNEGSKA (reference sequence). Trimming stripped 3 bases from V and 3 bases from J, with 15 bases between. CDR3 region: CSASSPTSDYEQYF. The CDR3 nucleotides are TGCAGTGCTAGTAGTCCTACTTCGGACTACGAGCAGTACTTC.

This chain uses TRBV2 with TRBJ1-4; D is possibly TRBD1 (5 bases). Germline V CDR1 and CDR2: SNHLY, FYNNEI. The CDR3 totals 14 residues. Trimming removed 4 bases from V and 7 bases from J, with 13 bases in between. CDR3 residues: CASSVGGRAEKLFF. The CDR3 DNA is TGTGCCAGCAGTGTTGGCGGCAGGGCTGAAAAACTGTTTTTT.

This clonotype has a handful of counts. The chain recombines TRBV20-1 with TRBJ1-4, with D tentatively TRBD1 (6 bases). There are 17 residues in the CDR3. Germline CDR1 is DFQATT and CDR2 is SNEGSKA (reference sequence). Trimming stripped 0 bases from V and 5 bases from J, with 19 bases between. DNA of the CDR3: TGCAGTGCTAGAGATATCCAACAGGGTACTATAAATGAAAAACTGTTTTTT. Translation: CSARDIQQGTINEKLFF.

This clonotype occurred many times. This chain uses TRBV10-3 with TRBJ2-3; D remains ambiguous. Looked up from germline, CDR1 is ENHRY and CDR2 is SYGVKD. This CDR3 region has 12 residues. Trimming cost V 5 bases and J 2 bases, with 5 bases left between them. The CDR3 DNA reads as TGTGCCATCAGTAAACTCACAGATACGCAGTATTTT. Protein sequence: CAISKLTDTQYF.

This clonotype was seen repeatedly, ten times or more. CDR3 residues: CASRGRQGFKNTEAFF. The DNA for the CDR3 is TGTGCCAGCAGGGGGCGACAGGGATTTAAGAACACTGAAGCTTTCTTT. The gene calls are TRBV12-3 or TRBV12-4 and TRBJ1-1, with TRBD1 identical over 7 bases. The CDR3 is 16 amino acids. J was trimmed by 1 base and V by 6 bases; bases with no gene match: 11.

The chain recombines TRBV5-4 with TRBJ2-3, with 8 bases fitting TRBD2. CDR1 SGHNT and CDR2 YYREEE come from the germline V gene (reference sequence). Trimming at V came to 2 bases and at J to 5 bases, leaving 4 bases not matched to a gene. The CDR3 length is 14 residues. This CDR3 is CASSFRRGGDTQYF. CDR3 sequence (DNA): TGTGCCAGCAGCTTTCGACGGGGGGGAGATACGCAGTATTTT.

The sample holds a few counts of this clonotype. CDR3 sequence reads: CSVVVQGDSNEQFF. Here the CDR3 DNA reads TGCAGCGTTGTCGTACAGGGGGATTCGAATGAGCAGTTCTTC. The rearrangement joins TRBV29-1 to TRBJ2-1, with 8 bases that match TRBD1. The junction had 9 bases not matched to a gene; V was cut back by 4 bases and J by 7 bases. Germline CDR1 and CDR2: SQVTM and ANQGSEA. The CDR3 contains 14 residues.

This clonotype was found many times. The chain is built from TRBV29-1 and TRBJ1-1; 9 nucleotides agree with TRBD1. Germline V gene data show CDR1 as SQVTM and CDR2 as ANQGSEA. J was trimmed by 7 bases and V by 6 bases; bases with no gene match: 9. The CDR3 runs 13 residues. The CDR3 reads CSVQNRGPFEAFF. Here the CDR3 DNA reads TGCAGCGTCCAGAACAGGGGGCCTTTTGAAGCTTTCTTT. The variable domain in full, completed from reference TRBV29-1 and TRBJ1-1, reads SAVISQKPSRDICQRGTSLTIQCQVDSQVTMMFWYRQQPGQSLTLIATANQGSEATYESGFVIDKFPISRPNLTFSTLTVSNMSPEDSSIYLCSVQNRGPFEAFFGQGTRLTVV.

Ten or more counts support this clonotype. J is TRBJ1-1 and V is TRBV6-5; possible D gene TRBD1, 5 bases. The CDR3 contains 14 residues. V gave up 0 bases and J gave up 5 bases, with 10 bases separating them. Germline V lookup: CDR1 MNHEY, CDR2 SVGAGI. The CDR3 is CASSYSGVWTEAFF. The CDR3 DNA follows: TGTGCCAGCAGTTACTCAGGGGTATGGACTGAAGCTTTCTTT.

This clonotype was observed many times. The CDR3 DNA reads as TGTGCCAGCAGTTTCAAGAAGGGAAAGGAGACCCAGTACTTC. This gives the protein CASSFKKGKETQYF. The rearrangement uses TRBV12-3 or TRBV12-4 and TRBJ2-5, with unresolved D. The CDR3 has 14 residues. The V end lost 3 bases, the J end lost 5 bases, and 13 bases lay between the germline ends.